This T cell receptor (beta chain) came from a study of T cell repertoires in cytomegalovirus infection. Study information: Public TCR beta signatures provided an indication of both CMV infection and a matching HLA type. Whole-study results and caveats: The cumulative frequency of public TCR beta families distinguished individuals who carried CMV together with the relevant HLA. CMV-specific HLA-C-restricted TCR beta clonotypes dominated the ex vivo response.

This clonotype was counted a few times. Its target is not known. Germline V gene sequence: CDR1 KGHSH, CDR2 LQKENI. V was cut by 6 bases and J by 0 bases, with 9 bases left in between. The CDR3 extends over 14 amino acids. TCRdb reprocessed the reads with MiXCR, giving one entry per CDR3 protein. The sample includes approximately 600,000 distinct CDR3 sequences, approximately 40% of them seen just once. This TCR came from a human donor in good health (CMV status not recorded). Some clones in this sample may be carry-over from other donors' samples. The chain carries TRBV18 and TRBJ1-3; D not certain. This sample comprised cultured PBMCs, obtained from culture after CMV antigen stimulation. The CDR3 DNA reads as TGTGCCAGCTCCGAGGACCTCTCTGGAAACACCATATATTTT. It encodes CASSEDLSGNTIYF.